These T cell receptor beta chains were read from a single sample in a study of vaccination effects on CD4 cells after COVID-19. Assay: immunoSEQ multiplex PCR; the TCRdb copy retains only in-frame clones and omits some. Of tens of thousands of clones detected, 65% to 75% appear once; the ten largest clones hold less than 3.5%. Antigens of these TCRs are unknown. Sequencing was performed on CD4+ T cells from PBMCs cultured with SARS-CoV-2 spike peptides, taken before COVID-19 vaccination. The receptor set was obtained from a human donor who received a COVID-19 vaccine. The CDR3 runs from the conserved cysteine through the conserved F or W. D genes are given only for firm matches. The size field is filled for only some rows; it gives once, few, many or a size class.

j_gene	v_gene	d_gene	abundance	CDR3aa	CDR3nt
TRBJ2-2	TRBV10-1	NA	medium-sized	CASRGGLGDTGELFF	TGCGCCAGCAGGGGTGGATTGGGGGACACCGGGGAGCTGTTTTTT
TRBJ1-5	TRBV12-3/TRBV12-4	NA	NA	CASSLVGQPQHF	TGTGCCAGCAGTTTGGTTGGGCAGCCCCAGCATTTT
TRBJ1-2	TRBV2	NA	few	CASTIDSNHLGNGYTF	TGTGCCAGCACTATTGACAGTAACCATCTAGGGAATGGCTACACCTTC
TRBJ1-4	TRBV18	TRBD1	NA	CASTGQENEKLFF	TGTGCCAGCACAGGACAGGAGAATGAAAAACTGTTTTTT
TRBJ2-7	TRBV3-1/TRBV3-2	TRBD2	NA	CASSQEGSGLAGSSYEQYF	TGTGCCAGCAGCCAAGAAGGTTCGGGACTAGCGGGGTCGTCCTACGAGCAGTACTTC
TRBJ2-3	TRBV6-5	TRBD2	NA	CASSQTSGITDTQYF	TGTGCCAGCAGTCAGACTAGCGGCATCACAGATACGCAGTATTTT
TRBJ2-7	TRBV6-5	TRBD1	NA	CASRGTGQGNYEQYF	TGTGCCAGCAGGGGAACGGGACAGGGTAACTACGAGCAGTACTTC
TRBJ2-7	TRBV10-3	TRBD1	once	CATDLDDRGIPYEQYF	TGTGCCACCGATCTTGACGACAGGGGAATTCCCTACGAGCAGTACTTC
TRBJ2-5	TRBV4-1	TRBD2	NA	CASSQVVERGGETQYF	TGCGCCAGCAGCCAAGTAGTCGAGCGGGGGGGAGAGACCCAGTACTTC
TRBJ1-1	TRBV7-2	NA	once	CASSFGVRGITEAFF	TGTGCCAGCAGCTTCGGGGTCCGAGGGATCACTGAAGCTTTCTTT
TRBJ2-3	TRBV4-2	NA	few	CASSQEIRVRPLGATQYF	TGTGCCAGCAGCCAAGAGATCCGGGTCAGACCCTTAGGGGCTACGCAGTATTTT